This is a list of T cell receptor beta chains from one sample in a study of T-cell memory formation after mild COVID-19. TCRdb reprocessed the 5' RACE reads with MiXCR, giving one entry per CDR3 protein. The data show under 250,000 distinct CDR3 sequences, 15% seen once. Sequenced material: PBMCs or a T cell subset sorted from them (not recorded which). These receptors originate from an adult woman who had mild COVID-19 (a few samples of this study predate the infection). Cell type and time point are not known. Both conserved end residues are part of each CDR3.

V gene: TRBV27; CDR3 protein: CASPVTVYGYTF
V gene: TRBV28; CDR3 protein: CASSSYPDYTF
V gene: TRBV25-1; CDR3 protein: CASSEYEGGGSNEQFF
V gene: TRBV2; CDR3 protein: CASSRAQADRGGYTF
V gene: TRBV5-1; CDR3 protein: CASRFGLAGGETQYF
V gene: TRBV24-1; CDR3 protein: CATSDPTSAGGRETQYF
V gene: TRBV29-1; CDR3 protein: CSVEEGPDTQYF
V gene: TRBV30; CDR3 protein: CALDLGSNQPQHF
V gene: TRBV12-3/TRBV12-4; CDR3 protein: CASSSQTGNTEAFF
V gene: TRBV12-3/TRBV12-4; CDR3 protein: CASSLTNPTGELFF
V gene: TRBV3-1; CDR3 protein: CASSQPIIGWGLYNEQFF
V gene: TRBV20-1; CDR3 protein: CSATQTVTPSPLHF
V gene: TRBV20-1; CDR3 protein: CSAPHTSGKWYEQFF
V gene: TRBV24-1; CDR3 protein: CATSEGPRGLEFF
V gene: TRBV6-5; CDR3 protein: CASRTGQGMNSPLHF
V gene: TRBV20-1; CDR3 protein: CSAGRSYNEQFF
V gene: TRBV6-2/TRBV6-3; CDR3 protein: CASADTPYEQYF
V gene: TRBV9; CDR3 protein: CASSVAGTEYNEQFF
V gene: TRBV4-1; CDR3 protein: CASRGEVGVNEQFF
V gene: TRBV12-3/TRBV12-4; CDR3 protein: CASSPGQARLNTEAFF
V gene: TRBV5-4; CDR3 protein: CASSLDGLEQFF
V gene: TRBV4-3; CDR3 protein: CASSQDRGPPYEQYF
V gene: TRBV6-5; CDR3 protein: CASSYDAVRTEQYF
V gene: TRBV29-1; CDR3 protein: CSVGEGYGYTF
V gene: TRBV5-5; CDR3 protein: CASSSPGRQETQYF
V gene: TRBV3-1; CDR3 protein: CASSTDNYGYTF
V gene: TRBV7-8; CDR3 protein: CASSVRVGTEAFF
V gene: TRBV7-2; CDR3 protein: CASSFNHEQYF
V gene: TRBV5-4; CDR3 protein: CASSLVRGGNTGELFF
V gene: TRBV12-3/TRBV12-4; CDR3 protein: CASSLGTGASNQPQHF
V gene: TRBV20-1; CDR3 protein: CSARKGAGNTEAFF
V gene: TRBV3-1; CDR3 protein: CASSRWTSGTTDTQYF
V gene: TRBV3-1; CDR3 protein: CASSQGMGTDTQYF
V gene: TRBV6-6; CDR3 protein: CASSSGETQYF
V gene: TRBV2; CDR3 protein: CASRLGNTGELFF
V gene: TRBV2; CDR3 protein: CASIAVTEAFF
V gene: TRBV15; CDR3 protein: CATSEDYPYGYTF
V gene: TRBV7-9; CDR3 protein: CASSLIGGHGYTF
V gene: TRBV20-1; CDR3 protein: CSARGGQGNYGYTF